This T cell receptor beta chain came from a study of blood T cell repertoires in COVID-19. Across the study: Sites across the United States, Italy and Spain contributed samples from acute and convalescent COVID-19. Sample material is recorded as cDNA or gDNA derived from T cells, B-cell-depleted T cells, or PBMCs.

Authors' data handling: The assay estimated nucleated cells by amplifying reference gene primers. Sequencing was performed with immunoSEQ multiplex PCR; in TCRdb, only in-frame clones are kept and a portion is missing. That table supplies the V and J calls and clone size; D and trimming were determined from the DNA. The repertoire holds 400,000 to 450,000 clones, with around 90% as singletons. V gave up 0 bases and J gave up 1 base; unmatched junction bases: 6. CDR1 LGHNA and CDR2 YNFKEQ come from the germline V gene. This CDR3 has 18 residues. Enrolled during active infection, Seattle patients were then followed longitudinally.

The chain carries TRBV4-2 and TRBJ2-5; the match to TRBD2 covers 12 bases. The sample consisted of peripheral blood. The TCR comes from a man younger than 30 with COVID-19, enrolled during active disease. The CDR3 nucleotides read TGTGCCAGCAGCCAAGAACTAGCGGGGGGAATAACCCAAGAGACCCAGTACTTC. Protein: CASSQELAGGITQETQYF.